This T cell receptor (beta chain) was documented in a study of T cell responses to AZD1222 COVID-19 vaccine. Germline lookup yields CDR1 SGHVS and CDR2 FQNEAQ. This CDR3 has 15 residues. V dropped 2 bases and J dropped 7; count of bases not matched to a gene: 8. Assay: immunoSEQ multiplex PCR; the TCRdb copy retains only in-frame clones and omits some. Counted here are 95,000 to 100,000 clones, approximately 84% occurring once; the ten biggest clones make up approximately 15%. The rearrangement joins TRBV7-8 to TRBJ1-2, with 9 bases that match TRBD1. The sample was peripheral blood, taken 28 days after the second AZD1222 dose. The clonotype was recovered from an adult who received the AZD1222 COVID-19 vaccine. Here the CDR3 reads CASSLSRRDRAGYTF. The CDR3 DNA follows: TGTGCCAGCAGCTTATCCCGTCGGGACAGGGCTGGCTACACCTTC.